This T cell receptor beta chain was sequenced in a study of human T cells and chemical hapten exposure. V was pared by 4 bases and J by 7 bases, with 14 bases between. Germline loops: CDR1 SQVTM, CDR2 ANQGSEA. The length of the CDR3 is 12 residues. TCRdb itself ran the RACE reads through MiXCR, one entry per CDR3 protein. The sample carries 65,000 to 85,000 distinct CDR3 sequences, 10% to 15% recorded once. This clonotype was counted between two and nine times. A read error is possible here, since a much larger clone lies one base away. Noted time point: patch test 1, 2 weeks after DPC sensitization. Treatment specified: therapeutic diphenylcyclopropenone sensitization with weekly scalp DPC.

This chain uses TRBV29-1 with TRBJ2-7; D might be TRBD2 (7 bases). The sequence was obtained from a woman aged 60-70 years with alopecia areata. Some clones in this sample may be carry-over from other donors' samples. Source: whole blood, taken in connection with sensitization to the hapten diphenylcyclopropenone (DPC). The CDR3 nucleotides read TGCAGCGTTGGAGGGGGGGCTTGTGAGCAGTACTTC. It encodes CSVGGGACEQYF.